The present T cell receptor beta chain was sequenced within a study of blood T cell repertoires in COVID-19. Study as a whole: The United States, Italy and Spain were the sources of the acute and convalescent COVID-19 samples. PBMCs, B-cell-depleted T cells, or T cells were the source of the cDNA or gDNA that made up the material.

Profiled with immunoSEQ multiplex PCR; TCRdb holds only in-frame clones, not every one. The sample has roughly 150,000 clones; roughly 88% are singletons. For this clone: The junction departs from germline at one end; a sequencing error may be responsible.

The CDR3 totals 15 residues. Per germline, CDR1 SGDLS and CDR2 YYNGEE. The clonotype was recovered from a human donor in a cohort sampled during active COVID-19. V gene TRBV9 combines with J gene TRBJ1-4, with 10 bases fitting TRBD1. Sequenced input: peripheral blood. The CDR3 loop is CTSRGQGSTNEKLFF. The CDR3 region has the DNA TGTACCAGCAGGGGACAGGGGTCAACTAATGAAAAACTGTTTTTT. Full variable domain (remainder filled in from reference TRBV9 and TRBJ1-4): DSGVTQTPKHLITATGQRVTLRCSPRSGDLSVYWYQQSLDQGLQFLIQYYNGEERAKGNILERFSAQQFPDLHSELNLSSLELGDSALYFCTSRGQGSTNEKLFFGSGTQLSVL.